This T cell receptor beta chain derives from a study of shared clonotypes between healthy human individuals. Study-wide points: Larger estimated richness was generally seen in naive subsets than in memory subsets. Generation probabilities were higher for clonotypes shared across all four sorted-subset donors than for unshared ones. Only blood underwent sampling, and tissue repertoires likely differ.

Naivety among CD8 cells was defined by CD45RO negativity and positive CCR7 selection, thereby excluding terminally differentiated effector memory CD45RA+ cells. Concerning this clone itself: What it binds is unknown.

Germline V gene lookup returns CDR1 SGHVS and CDR2 FNYEAQ. The CDR3 totals 14 residues. Trimming removed 1 base from V and 3 bases from J, with 10 bases in between. Repertoires were generated with immunoSEQ multiplex PCR, while TCRdb's copy carries only in-frame clones and drops some. The sample has around 560,000 clones, 85% to 95% seen once. The chain carries TRBV7-6 and TRBJ2-7; the D is unclear. The sequenced material came from naive CD8+ T cells sorted from blood. The receptor was derived from a woman between 25 and 40 years old in good health. The CDR3 sequence: CASSLVPEDYEQYF. The CDR3 nucleotides read TGTGCCAGCAGCTTAGTGCCAGAAGACTACGAGCAGTACTTC.